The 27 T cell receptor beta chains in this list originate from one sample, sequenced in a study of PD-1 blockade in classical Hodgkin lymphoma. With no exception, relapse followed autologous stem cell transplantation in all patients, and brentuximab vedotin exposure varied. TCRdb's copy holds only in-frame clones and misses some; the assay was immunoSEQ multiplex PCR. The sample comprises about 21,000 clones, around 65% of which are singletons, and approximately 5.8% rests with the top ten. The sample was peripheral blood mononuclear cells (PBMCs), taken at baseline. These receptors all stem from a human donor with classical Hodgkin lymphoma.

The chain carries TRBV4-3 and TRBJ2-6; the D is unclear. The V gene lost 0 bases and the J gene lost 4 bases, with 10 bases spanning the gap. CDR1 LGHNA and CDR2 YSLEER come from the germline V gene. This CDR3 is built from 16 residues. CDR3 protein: CASSQEQSLGANVLTF. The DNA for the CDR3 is TGCGCCAGCAGCCAAGAACAGTCCTTGGGGGCCAACGTCCTGACTTTC.

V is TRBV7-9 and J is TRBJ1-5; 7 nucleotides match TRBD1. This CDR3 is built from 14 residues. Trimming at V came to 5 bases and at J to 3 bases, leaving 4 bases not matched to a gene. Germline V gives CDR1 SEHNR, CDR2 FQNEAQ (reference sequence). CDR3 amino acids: CASSRQGNNQPQHF. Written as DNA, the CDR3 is TGTGCCAGCAGCCGACAGGGCAACAATCAGCCCCAGCATTTT.

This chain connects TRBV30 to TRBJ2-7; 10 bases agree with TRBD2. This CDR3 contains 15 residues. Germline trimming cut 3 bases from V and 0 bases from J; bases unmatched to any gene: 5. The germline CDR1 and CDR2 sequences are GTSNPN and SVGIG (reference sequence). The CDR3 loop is CAWRFSGRSSYEQYF. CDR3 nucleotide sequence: TGTGCCTGGAGATTTAGCGGGAGGTCCTCCTACGAGCAGTACTTC.

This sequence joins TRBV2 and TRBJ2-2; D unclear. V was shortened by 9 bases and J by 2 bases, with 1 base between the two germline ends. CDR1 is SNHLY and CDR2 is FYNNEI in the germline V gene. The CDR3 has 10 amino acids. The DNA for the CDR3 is TGTGCCAGAAACACCGGGGAGCTGTTTTTT. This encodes CARNTGELFF.

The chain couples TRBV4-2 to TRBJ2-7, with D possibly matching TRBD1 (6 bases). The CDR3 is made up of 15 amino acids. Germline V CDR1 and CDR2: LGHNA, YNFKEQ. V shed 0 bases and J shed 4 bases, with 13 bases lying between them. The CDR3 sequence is CASSQESGALYEQYF. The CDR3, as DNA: TGTGCCAGCAGCCAAGAGTCAGGGGCTTTGTACGAGCAGTACTTC.

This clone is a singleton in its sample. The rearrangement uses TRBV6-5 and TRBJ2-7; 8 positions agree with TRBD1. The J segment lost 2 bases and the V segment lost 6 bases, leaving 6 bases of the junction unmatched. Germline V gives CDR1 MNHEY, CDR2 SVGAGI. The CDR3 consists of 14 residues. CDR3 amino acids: CASRPGGGTYEQYF. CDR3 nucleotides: TGTGCCAGCAGGCCAGGGGGCGGGACCTACGAGCAGTACTTC.

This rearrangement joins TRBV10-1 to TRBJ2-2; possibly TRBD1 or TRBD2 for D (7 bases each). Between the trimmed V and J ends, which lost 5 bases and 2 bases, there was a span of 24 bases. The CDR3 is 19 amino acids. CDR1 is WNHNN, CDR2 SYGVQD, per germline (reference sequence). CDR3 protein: CASSLFRGGGRLNTGELFF. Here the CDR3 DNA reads TGCGCCAGCAGTCTATTCAGGGGAGGGGGCCGACTAAACACCGGGGAGCTGTTTTTT.

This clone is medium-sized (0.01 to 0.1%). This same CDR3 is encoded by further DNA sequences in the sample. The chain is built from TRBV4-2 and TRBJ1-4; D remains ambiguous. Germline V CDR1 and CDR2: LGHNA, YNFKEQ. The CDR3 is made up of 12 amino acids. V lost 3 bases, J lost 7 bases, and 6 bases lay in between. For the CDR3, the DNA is TGTGCCAGCAGCCAGTTAAGTGAAAAACTGTTTTTT. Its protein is CASSQLSEKLFF.

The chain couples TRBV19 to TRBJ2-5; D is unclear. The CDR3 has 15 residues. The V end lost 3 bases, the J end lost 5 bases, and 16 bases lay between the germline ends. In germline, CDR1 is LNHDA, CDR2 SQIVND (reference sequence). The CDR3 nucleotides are TGTGCCAGTAGTATTGGTCCCGGGCCCGGGGAGACCCAGTACTTC. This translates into CASSIGPGPGETQYF.

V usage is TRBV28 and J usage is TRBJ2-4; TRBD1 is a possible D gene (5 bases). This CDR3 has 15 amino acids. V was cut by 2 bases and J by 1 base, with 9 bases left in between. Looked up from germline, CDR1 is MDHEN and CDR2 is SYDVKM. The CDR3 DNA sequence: TGTGCCAGCAGTTTAATGGGGCTGGCCAAAAACATTCAGTACTTC. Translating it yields CASSLMGLAKNIQYF. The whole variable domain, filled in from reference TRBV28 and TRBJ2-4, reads DVKVTQSSRYLVKRTGEKVFLECVQDMDHENMFWYRQDPGLGLRLIYFSYDVKMKEKGDIPEGYSVSREKKERFSLILESASTNQTSMYLCASSLMGLAKNIQYFGAGTRLSVL.

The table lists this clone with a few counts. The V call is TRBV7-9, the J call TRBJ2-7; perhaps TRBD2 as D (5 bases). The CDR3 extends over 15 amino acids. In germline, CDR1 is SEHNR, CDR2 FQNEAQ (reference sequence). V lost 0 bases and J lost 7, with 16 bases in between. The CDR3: CASSLAERAVSEQYF. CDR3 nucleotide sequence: TGTGCCAGCAGCTTAGCGGAGAGGGCAGTATCTGAGCAGTACTTC.

The CDR3 loop is CASSYLLGATNEKLFF. CDR3 DNA: TGTGCCAGCAGTTACCTGCTCGGGGCAACTAATGAAAAACTGTTTTTT. The chain has TRBV6-6 and TRBJ1-4, with D hard to call. Germline V CDR1 and CDR2: MNHNY, SVGAGI (reference sequence). Trimming removed 2 bases at V and 0 bases at J, with 10 bases between. This CDR3 is 16 amino acids long.

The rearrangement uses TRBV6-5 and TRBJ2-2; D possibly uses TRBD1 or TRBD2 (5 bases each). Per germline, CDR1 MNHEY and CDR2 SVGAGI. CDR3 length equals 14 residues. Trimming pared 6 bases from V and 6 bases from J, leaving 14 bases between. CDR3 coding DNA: TGTGCCAGCAGCCCAGGGACGGGGTCCGGGGAGCTGTTTTTT. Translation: CASSPGTGSGELFF.

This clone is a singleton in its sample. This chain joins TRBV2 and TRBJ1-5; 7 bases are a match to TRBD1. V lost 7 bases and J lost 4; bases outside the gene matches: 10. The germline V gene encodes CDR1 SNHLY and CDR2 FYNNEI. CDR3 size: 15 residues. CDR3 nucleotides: TGTGCCAGCAACCGGGCAGGGGGTTTTAATCAGCCCCAGCATTTT. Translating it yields CASNRAGGFNQPQHF.

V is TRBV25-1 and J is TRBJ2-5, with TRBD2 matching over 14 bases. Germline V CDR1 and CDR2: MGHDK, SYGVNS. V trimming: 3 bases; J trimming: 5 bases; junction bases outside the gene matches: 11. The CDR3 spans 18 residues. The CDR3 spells CASSEGTSGGLGWETQYF. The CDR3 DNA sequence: TGTGCCAGCAGTGAGGGGACTAGCGGGGGCCTCGGGTGGGAGACCCAGTACTTC.

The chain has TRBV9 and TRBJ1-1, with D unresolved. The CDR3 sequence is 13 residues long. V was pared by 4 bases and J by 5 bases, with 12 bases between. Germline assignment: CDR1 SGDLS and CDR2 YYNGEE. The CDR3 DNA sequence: TGTGCCAGCAGCTTTACTTTTCGGACTGAAGCTTTCTTT. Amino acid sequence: CASSFTFRTEAFF.

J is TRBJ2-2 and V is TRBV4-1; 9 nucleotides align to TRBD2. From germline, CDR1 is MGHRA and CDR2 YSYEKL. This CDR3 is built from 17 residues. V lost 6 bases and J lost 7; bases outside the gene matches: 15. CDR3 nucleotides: TGCGCCAGCAGGCCGGGACTAGCAGACCTAATGGGCGGGGAGCTGTTTTTT. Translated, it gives CASRPGLADLMGGELFF.

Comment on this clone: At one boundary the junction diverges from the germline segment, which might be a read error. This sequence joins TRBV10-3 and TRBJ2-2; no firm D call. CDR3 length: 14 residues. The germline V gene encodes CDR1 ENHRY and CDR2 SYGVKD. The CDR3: CAFSVTPNTGELFF. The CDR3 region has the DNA TGTGCCTTCAGTGTAACACCGAACACCGGGGAGCTGTTTTTT.

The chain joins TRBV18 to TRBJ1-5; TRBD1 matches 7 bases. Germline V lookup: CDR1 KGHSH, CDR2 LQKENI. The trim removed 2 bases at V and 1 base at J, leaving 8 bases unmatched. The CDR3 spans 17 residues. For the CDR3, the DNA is TGTGCCAGCTCACCATTCCGCGACAGGGACAGCAATCAGCCCCAGCATTTT. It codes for CASSPFRDRDSNQPQHF.

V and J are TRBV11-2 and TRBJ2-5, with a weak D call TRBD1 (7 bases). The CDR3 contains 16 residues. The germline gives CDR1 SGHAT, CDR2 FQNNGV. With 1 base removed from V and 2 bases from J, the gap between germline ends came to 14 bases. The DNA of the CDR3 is TGTGCCAGCAGCTTAGTTGGGGGGACAGAACAAGAGACCCAGTACTTC. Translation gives CASSLVGGTEQETQYF.

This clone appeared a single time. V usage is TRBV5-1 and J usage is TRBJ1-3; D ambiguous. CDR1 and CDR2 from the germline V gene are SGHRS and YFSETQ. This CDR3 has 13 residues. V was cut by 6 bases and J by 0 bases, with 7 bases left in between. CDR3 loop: CASKSYSGNTIYF. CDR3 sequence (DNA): TGCGCCAGCAAATCTTACTCTGGAAACACCATATATTTT.

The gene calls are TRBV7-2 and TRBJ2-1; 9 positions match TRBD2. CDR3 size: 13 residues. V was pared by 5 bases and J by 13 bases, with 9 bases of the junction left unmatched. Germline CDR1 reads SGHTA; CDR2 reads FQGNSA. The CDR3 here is CASSPLAGIGQFF. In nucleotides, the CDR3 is TGTGCCAGCAGCCCCCTAGCGGGGATCGGACAGTTCTTC.

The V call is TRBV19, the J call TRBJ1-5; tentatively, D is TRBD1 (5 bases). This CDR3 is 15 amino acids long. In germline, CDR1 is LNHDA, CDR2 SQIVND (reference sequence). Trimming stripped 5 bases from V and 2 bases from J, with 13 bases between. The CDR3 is CASSPRSRGNQPQHF. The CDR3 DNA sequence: TGTGCCAGTAGTCCCAGGTCCAGGGGCAATCAGCCCCAGCATTTT. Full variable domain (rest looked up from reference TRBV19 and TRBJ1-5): DGGITQSPKYLFRKEGQNVTLSCEQNLNHDAMYWYRQDPGQGLRLIYYSQIVNDFQKGDIAEGYSVSREKKESFPLTVTSAQKNPTAFYLCASSPRSRGNQPQHFGDGTRLSIL.

The DNA for the CDR3 is TGTGCCAGCAGCTTGTATAACGGGGGTGGCACTGAAGCTTTCTTT. It yields the protein CASSLYNGGGTEAFF. The rearrangement joins TRBV5-5 to TRBJ1-1; D is possibly TRBD1 (5 bases). Germline V gives CDR1 SGHKS, CDR2 YYEKEE (reference sequence). V gave up 1 base and J gave up 4 bases, with 14 bases separating them. The CDR3 totals 15 residues.

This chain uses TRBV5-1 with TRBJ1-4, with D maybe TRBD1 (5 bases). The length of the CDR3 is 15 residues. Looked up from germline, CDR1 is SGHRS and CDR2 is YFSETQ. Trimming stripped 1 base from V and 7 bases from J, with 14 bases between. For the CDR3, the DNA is TGCGCCAGCAGCTTGCGGGGGACTTTGGGTGAAAAACTGTTTTTT. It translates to CASSLRGTLGEKLFF. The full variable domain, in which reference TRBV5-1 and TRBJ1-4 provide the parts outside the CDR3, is KAGVTQTPRYLIKTRGQQVTLSCSPISGHRSVSWYQQTPGQGLQFLFEYFSETQRNKGNFPGRFSGRQFSNSRSEMNVSTLELGDSALYLCASSLRGTLGEKLFFGSGTQLSVL.

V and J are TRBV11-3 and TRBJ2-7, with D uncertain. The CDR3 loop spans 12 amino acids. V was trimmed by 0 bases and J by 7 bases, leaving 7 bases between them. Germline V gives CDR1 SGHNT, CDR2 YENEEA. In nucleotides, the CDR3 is TGTGCCAGCAGCTTAGATCGGAATGAGCAGTACTTC. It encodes CASSLDRNEQYF. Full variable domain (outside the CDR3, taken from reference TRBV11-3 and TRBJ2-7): EAGVVQSPRYKIIEKKQPVAFWCNPISGHNTLYWYLQNLGQGPELLIRYENEEAVDDSQLPKDRFSAERLKGVDSTLKIQPAELGDSAVYLCASSLDRNEQYFGPGTRLTVT.

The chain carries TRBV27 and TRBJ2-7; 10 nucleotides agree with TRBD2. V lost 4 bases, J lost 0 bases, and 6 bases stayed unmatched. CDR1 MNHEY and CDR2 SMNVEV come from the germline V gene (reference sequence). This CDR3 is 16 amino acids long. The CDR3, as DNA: TGTGCCAGCAGTTCCCCAAGCGGGGGGGGCTCCTACGAGCAGTACTTC. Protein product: CASSSPSGGGSYEQYF.